The 21 T cell receptor beta chains presented below share a single source sample, sequenced in a study of blood T cells in healthy people across ages. A second about 7 to 11 cycle PCR used barcoded and J-beta primers. Using its own MiXCR run on the 5' RACE reads, TCRdb lists one record per CDR3 protein. The sample holds 1.5 million to 2 million distinct CDR3 sequences, around half seen once. Material for sequencing was blood. Every receptor here comes from a woman in her 40s in good health.

V usage is TRBV20-1 and J usage is TRBJ2-5, with D unclear. Judging by the DNA end, TRBJ2-7 fits better; the J call may be wrong. The CDR3 extends over 14 amino acids. Germline V gene data show CDR1 as DFQATT and CDR2 as SNEGSKA (reference sequence). The CDR3 region is CSANLDKLGSEQYF. In DNA form, the CDR3 reads TGCAGTGCTAATCTAGATAAGCTTGGGTCCGAGCAGTACTTC.

The table lists this clonotype with a count of one. V is TRBV7-3 and J is TRBJ2-2, with TRBD2 matching over 13 bases. Germline CDR1 is SGHTA and CDR2 is FQGTGA. The CDR3 loop spans 18 amino acids. V shed 6 bases and J 2 bases; nucleotides not matched to a gene: 9. The CDR3 is CASSPLGLAGKNTGELFF. The DNA of the CDR3 is TGTGCCAGCAGTCCCCTGGGACTAGCGGGGAAAAACACCGGGGAGCTGTTTTTT.

This clonotype was observed a single time. The chain joins TRBV4-1 to TRBJ2-4; D is unresolved. The J call could be wrong; TRBJ2-7 is a better fit for the DNA end. CDR3 length: 13 residues. CDR1 is MGHRA and CDR2 is YSYEKL in the germline V gene. For the CDR3, the DNA is TGCGCCAGCAGCCAGCGCCTAAGCGACGAGCAGTACTTC. This codes for CASSQRLSDEQYF.

The rearrangement uses TRBV15 and TRBJ2-7; 8 nucleotides line up with TRBD1. The CDR3 runs to 15 residues. V trimming: 1 base; J trimming: 7 bases; junction bases outside the gene matches: 9. Looked up from germline, CDR1 is LNHNV and CDR2 is YYDKDF (reference sequence). The CDR3 protein is CATSRGRTGLREQYF. The CDR3 region has the DNA TGTGCCACCAGCAGAGGCCGGACAGGGTTGCGGGAGCAGTACTTC.

V and J are TRBV5-1 and TRBJ2-1; D gene uncertain. This CDR3 has 14 amino acids. The ends were cut back, 0 bases at V and 6 bases at J, with 10 bases in the middle. Germline CDR1 and CDR2: SGHRS and YFSETQ. This CDR3 is CASSLELVANEQFF. CDR3 sequence (DNA): TGCGCCAGCAGCTTGGAACTCGTGGCCAATGAGCAGTTCTTC.

Of note for this clonotype: One end of the junction fails to match germline, which may point to a read error. The chain combines TRBV2 with TRBJ1-2; possibly TRBD1 for D (5 bases). The CDR3 extends over 13 amino acids. Germline V gives CDR1 SNHLY, CDR2 FYNNEI. DNA of the CDR3: TGTGCCAGCCCTAAGGGGCCTAATTATGGCTACACCTTC. This encodes CASPKGPNYGYTF.

This clonotype was counted only a few times. The gene calls are TRBV5-1 and TRBJ2-1; 13 bases are a match to TRBD2. CDR1 is SGHRS and CDR2 is YFSETQ in the germline V gene. V lost 2 bases to trimming and J lost 0 bases; unmatched junction nucleotides: 2. The CDR3 length is 17 residues. The CDR3 DNA reads as TGCGCCAGCAGCTTCACTAGCGGGGGGGGCTCCTACAATGAGCAGTTCTTC. Protein: CASSFTSGGGSYNEQFF.

In this sample, this clonotype turned up a few times. The gene calls are TRBV6-1 and TRBJ2-1; tentatively, D is TRBD1 (6 bases). V shed 7 bases and J shed 4 bases, with 14 bases lying between them. Germline V gene data show CDR1 as MNHNS and CDR2 as SASEGT. The CDR3 sequence is 14 residues long. The CDR3 region has the DNA TGTGCCAGCACCCTGGACAGATATTACAATGAGCAGTTCTTC. Translating it yields CASTLDRYYNEQFF.

The chain joins TRBV7-2 to TRBJ1-5; D is undetermined. With 1 base removed from V and 0 bases from J, the gap between germline ends came to 7 bases. Germline V gene data show CDR1 as SGHTA and CDR2 as FQGNSA. This CDR3 contains 15 residues. The CDR3 loop is CASSLVANSNQPQHF. CDR3 DNA: TGTGCCAGCAGCTTAGTGGCGAATAGCAATCAGCCCCAGCATTTT.

As regards this clonotype: Germline is not matched at one junction end, which may reflect a read error. The chain has TRBV12-3 or TRBV12-4 and TRBJ2-3, with D perhaps TRBD1 or TRBD2 (5 bases each). This CDR3 spans 16 amino acids. The CDR3 DNA reads as TGTGCCAGCACCCCTGTTCGGGGCTTTGGCACAGATGCGCAGTATTTT. This gives the protein CASTPVRGFGTDAQYF.

J is TRBJ2-5 and V is TRBV9; 8 nucleotides match TRBD1. Trimming cost V 4 bases and J 4 bases; bases outside gene matches: 12. Germline V CDR1 and CDR2: SGDLS, YYNGEE. The CDR3 is made up of 16 amino acids. The CDR3 DNA sequence: TGTGCCAGCAGCCCTCGGGACAGGTCCGGAGGAGAGACCCAGTACTTC. Its protein product is CASSPRDRSGGETQYF.

The J gene is TRBJ2-3, the V gene TRBV12-3 or TRBV12-4; D is ambiguous. V lost 7 bases, J lost 0 bases, and 11 bases lay in between. This CDR3 spans 14 amino acids. The CDR3 loop is CASTTWTSTDTQYF. The CDR3 bases are TGTGCCAGCACCACTTGGACCAGCACAGATACGCAGTATTTT.

The CDR3: CASSYSLTTDSTDTQYF. The CDR3 region has the DNA TGTGCCAGCAGTTACTCTCTCACTACCGATAGCACAGATACGCAGTATTTT. This rearrangement joins TRBV6-2 or TRBV6-3 to TRBJ2-3, with no clear D. The V end lost 0 bases, the J end lost 0 bases, and 13 bases lay between the germline ends. The CDR3 is 17 residues long. Per the germline V gene, CDR1 is MNHEY and CDR2 is SVGEGT.

J is TRBJ1-4 and V is TRBV27, with D unresolved. The CDR3 runs 13 residues. With 4 bases removed from V and 5 bases from J, the gap between germline ends came to 8 bases. The germline CDR1 and CDR2 sequences are MNHEY and SMNVEV (reference sequence). The CDR3 loop reads CASSYNLNEKLFF. CDR3 nucleotides: TGTGCCAGCAGTTACAATCTCAATGAAAAACTGTTTTTT.

This chain connects TRBV20-1 to TRBJ2-7; D possibly corresponds to TRBD1 (6 bases). This CDR3 region has 11 residues. V was trimmed by 6 bases and J by 3 bases, leaving 9 bases between them. Germline loops: CDR1 DFQATT, CDR2 SNEGSKA (reference sequence). CDR3 sequence (DNA): TGCAGTGCACGACAGGTCTACGAGCAGTACTTC. As protein: CSARQVYEQYF.

The genes are TRBV5-1 and TRBJ2-3; D is unresolved. This CDR3 is 14 amino acids long. Germline CDR1 SGHRS, CDR2 YFSETQ. The V end was cut by 3 bases, the J end by 6 bases, with 14 bases between. In DNA, the CDR3 is TGCGCCAGCAGCTCGACGTTGGGTCCCGATACGCAGTATTTT. It translates to CASSSTLGPDTQYF.

The V and J genes are TRBV2 and TRBJ1-2; D might be TRBD1 (5 bases). The germline V gene encodes CDR1 SNHLY and CDR2 FYNNEI. The CDR3 sequence is 15 residues long. Trimming removed 6 bases from V and 2 bases from J, with 16 bases in between. Here the CDR3 reads CASRENGATNYGYTF. The CDR3 nucleotides are TGTGCCAGCAGAGAGAACGGGGCAACCAACTATGGCTACACCTTC.

The gene calls are TRBV14 and TRBJ2-5; 10 nucleotides align to TRBD2. Germline trimming cut 0 bases from V and 4 bases from J; bases unmatched to any gene: 8. CDR1 and CDR2 (germline): SGHDN, FVKESK. This CDR3 has 17 residues. CDR3 in DNA: TGTGCCAGCAGCCAAGAATTTCTAAGCGGGGGGGCAGAGACCCAGTACTTC. Protein sequence: CASSQEFLSGGAETQYF. Using reference TRBV14 and TRBJ2-5 for the parts outside the CDR3, the full variable domain is EAGVTQFPSHSVIEKGQTVTLRCDPISGHDNLYWYRRVMGKEIKFLLHFVKESKQDESGMPNNRFLAERTGGTYSTLKVQPAELEDSGVYFCASSQEFLSGGAETQYFGPGTRLLVL.

In this sample, this clonotype turned up once. The chain links TRBV5-1 to TRBJ1-2; no clear D gene. This CDR3 has 13 amino acids. The V gene's germline CDR1 is SGHRS and CDR2 YFSETQ. V was cut by 3 bases and J by 6 bases, with 12 bases left in between. The DNA of the CDR3 is TGCGCCAGCAGCTGGGTCGGGAGTCATGGCTACACCTTC. It encodes CASSWVGSHGYTF.

This chain's CDR3 is CASSYGQGISEQFF. The CDR3 DNA sequence: TGCGCCAGCAGCTACGGACAGGGCATCAGTGAGCAGTTCTTC. This chain connects TRBV5-1 to TRBJ2-1; 8 positions match TRBD1. Trimming removed 3 bases from V and 9 bases from J; junction bases left unmatched: 8. Per germline, CDR1 SGHRS and CDR2 YFSETQ. This CDR3 contains 14 residues.

In this sample, this clonotype turned up a few times. The J gene is TRBJ2-1, the V gene TRBV6-2 or TRBV6-3; perhaps TRBD2 as D (6 bases). Trimming removed 5 bases at V and 5 bases at J, with 13 bases between. This CDR3 region has 14 residues. The germline CDR1 and CDR2 sequences are MNHEY and SVGEGT. In DNA, the CDR3 is TGTGCCAGCAGTATTGGACTAAGTCACAATGAGCAGTTCTTC. It is translated as CASSIGLSHNEQFF.